These 30 T cell receptor beta chains were all obtained from the same sample, sequenced in a study of a mutant IDH1 vaccine in newly diagnosed glioma. Their specific antigens are unknown. The time point denotes: week 23, last vaccination. The study gave 300 ug of mutant IDH1 20-mer peptide per vaccine dose, with topical imiquimod. The method was immunoSEQ multiplex PCR; TCRdb's version includes in-frame clones alone and lacks a portion of them. The data hold about 53,000 clones, with approximately 78% observed a single time. The source material was PBMCs, sampled from a glioma patient whose treatment included an IDH1 peptide vaccine. The receptors were sampled from a woman aged 40 to 49 with glioma. Some clones in this sample may be carry-over from other donors' samples.

The V call is TRBV15, the J call TRBJ1-2; D gene unclear. V was trimmed by 3 bases and J by 1 base, leaving 9 bases between them. The CDR3 consists of 14 residues. Per germline, CDR1 LNHNV and CDR2 YYDKDF (reference sequence). This CDR3 reads CATSSLGFNYGYTF. Here the CDR3 DNA reads TGTGCCACCAGCAGTCTAGGTTTTAACTATGGCTACACCTTC.

This rearrangement joins TRBV11-2 to TRBJ2-7; 8 nucleotides match TRBD1. CDR1 is SGHAT, CDR2 FQNNGV, per germline. The trim removed 2 bases at V and 2 bases at J, leaving 8 bases unmatched. This CDR3 contains 16 residues. Written as DNA, the CDR3 is TGTGCCAGCAGCTTAATTTTCGGGACAGGAACCTACGAGCAGTACTTC. Its translation: CASSLIFGTGTYEQYF.

The chain combines TRBV6-6 with TRBJ1-1; D gene uncertain. The CDR3 length is 15 residues. V shed 0 bases and J shed 1 base, with 9 bases lying between them. Germline V gene data show CDR1 as MNHNY and CDR2 as SVGAGI (reference sequence). The CDR3, as DNA: TGTGCCAGCAGTTACTCCGTCCAGCAGAACACTGAAGCTTTCTTT. Translating gives CASSYSVQQNTEAFF.

The chain has TRBV4-3 and TRBJ1-2; no firm D call. V lost 2 bases, J lost 0 bases, and 10 bases lay in between. The CDR3 has 15 amino acids. Germline assignment: CDR1 LGHNA and CDR2 YSLEER. In DNA form, the CDR3 reads TGCGCCAGCAGCCAATCGGGAGGAGCTAACTATGGCTACACCTTC. Translated, it gives CASSQSGGANYGYTF.

The chain combines TRBV5-3 with TRBJ1-2; D call uncertain. TRBV5-3 is an ORF, and what it does is uncertain. This CDR3 spans 16 amino acids. V was clipped by 0 bases and J by 0 bases, with 12 bases between them. The CDR3 bases are TGTGCCAGAAGCTTGGATAAGGATTCCTCTAACTATGGCTACACCTTC. Its protein product is CARSLDKDSSNYGYTF.

The chain has TRBV5-6 and TRBJ2-5, with TRBD2 identical over 8 bases. The CDR3 is made up of 15 amino acids. The V gene end was trimmed by 4 bases and the J gene end by 1 base; junction bases not matched to a gene: 6. Germline CDR1 reads SGHDT; CDR2 reads YYEEEE. CDR3 bases: TGTGCCAGCAGCCTGAGAGCGGGGGTCCAAGAGACCCAGTACTTC. Translated, it gives CASSLRAGVQETQYF. The whole variable domain, filled in from reference TRBV5-6 and TRBJ2-5, reads DAGVTQSPTHLIKTRGQQVTLRCSPKSGHDTVSWYQQALGQGPQFIFQYYEEEERQRGNFPDRFSGHQFPNYSSELNVNALLLGDSALYLCASSLRAGVQETQYFGPGTRLLVL.

V is TRBV4-1 and J is TRBJ2-3; 11 nucleotides align to TRBD2. The V gene's germline CDR1 is MGHRA and CDR2 YSYEKL. The CDR3 is made up of 15 amino acids. V dropped 3 bases and J dropped 2; count of bases not matched to a gene: 1. The CDR3 DNA reads TGCGCCAGCAGCCAGACTAGCGGGGACACAGATACGCAGTATTTT. As protein: CASSQTSGDTDTQYF.

This rearrangement joins TRBV4-3 to TRBJ2-5; a possible D gene is TRBD2 (6 bases). Per the germline V gene, CDR1 is LGHNA and CDR2 is YSLEER. CDR3 length: 15 residues. Deletions cut 1 base from V and 5 bases from J, with 14 bases between. The CDR3 loop reads CASSQGKGLQETQYF. The CDR3, as DNA: TGCGCCAGCAGCCAAGGGAAAGGACTACAGGAGACCCAGTACTTC.

The chain links TRBV7-2 to TRBJ1-6; 7 bases are shared with TRBD1. The CDR3 consists of 14 residues. The germline V gene encodes CDR1 SGHTA and CDR2 FQGNSA. V gave up 3 bases and J gave up 7 bases; unmatched junction bases: 3. In DNA, the CDR3 is TGTGCCAGCAGCTTCCGCAGGGGGAATTCACCCCTCCACTTT. This sequence encodes CASSFRRGNSPLHF.

This chain connects TRBV5-1 to TRBJ2-5; D could derive from TRBD1 or TRBD2 (5 bases each). Trimming stripped 1 base from V and 2 bases from J, with 12 bases between. CDR3 length: 15 amino acids. CDR1 is SGHRS and CDR2 is YFSETQ in the germline V gene. DNA for the CDR3: TGCGCCAGCAGCTTGTCCGGGACGGGGCAAGAGACCCAGTACTTC. Amino acid sequence: CASSLSGTGQETQYF.

The rearrangement joins TRBV4-1 to TRBJ2-2; 7 bases are a match to TRBD2. V lost 0 bases to trimming and J lost 4 bases; unmatched junction nucleotides: 5. The CDR3 runs 16 residues. Germline CDR1 is MGHRA and CDR2 is YSYEKL. The DNA for the CDR3 is TGCGCCAGCAGCCAAGACCTGCGGGGGTTCACCGGGGAGCTGTTTTTT. Protein sequence: CASSQDLRGFTGELFF.

The V gene is TRBV7-2, the J gene TRBJ2-5; 8 bases are shared with TRBD2. The CDR3 has 16 residues. The ends lost 6 bases at V and 2 bases at J; junction bases unmatched: 11. Germline V gives CDR1 SGHTA, CDR2 FQGNSA. The CDR3 region is CASSITGTRGQETQYF. CDR3 in DNA: TGTGCCAGCAGTATTACCGGGACTAGGGGACAAGAGACCCAGTACTTC.

V and J are TRBV18 and TRBJ2-7, with D tentatively TRBD1 or TRBD2 (5 bases each). Germline CDR1 reads KGHSH; CDR2 reads LQKENI. Trimming removed 2 bases from V and 2 bases from J, with 19 bases in between. The CDR3 loop spans 17 amino acids. Here the CDR3 DNA reads TGTGCCAGCTCACCAAGGGGACCCGGGCCTGATCCCTACGAGCAGTACTTC. It codes for CASSPRGPGPDPYEQYF.

The rearrangement uses TRBV2 and TRBJ1-6, with D hard to call. With 6 bases removed from V and 7 bases from J, the gap between germline ends came to 10 bases. CDR1 is SNHLY, CDR2 FYNNEI, per germline. The CDR3 is 13 residues long. The CDR3 sequence: CASSAEGNSPLHF. The CDR3 bases are TGTGCCAGCAGCGCGGAAGGGAATTCACCCCTCCACTTT.

The chain uses TRBV5-6 and TRBJ2-6; no clear D. V dropped 2 bases and J dropped 4 bases, with 7 bases sitting between them. The germline gives CDR1 SGHDT, CDR2 YYEEEE. The CDR3 is 14 residues long. The CDR3 nucleotides are TGTGCCAGCAGCTTCTTCTGGGGGGCCAACGTCCTGACTTTC. Its translation: CASSFFWGANVLTF.

The chain carries TRBV30 and TRBJ1-6; perhaps TRBD1 as D (6 bases). Trimming cost V 5 bases and J 1 base, with 21 bases left between them. The CDR3 has 18 residues. The germline CDR1 and CDR2 sequences are GTSNPN and SVGIG (reference sequence). The CDR3 loop reads CAWRPRGGVRSYNSPLHF. As DNA, the CDR3 is TGTGCCTGGCGTCCCCGAGGGGGGGTAAGGTCCTATAATTCACCCCTCCACTTT.

V gene TRBV7-9 combines with J gene TRBJ2-7, with a possible D match to TRBD1 (5 bases). The length of the CDR3 is 13 residues. V lost 2 bases, J lost 5 bases, and 10 bases lay in between. Germline V CDR1 and CDR2: SEHNR, FQNEAQ (reference sequence). The CDR3 coding sequence is TGTGCCAGCAGCTTATCGCAGGGTCACGAGCAGTACTTC. It codes for CASSLSQGHEQYF.

This rearrangement joins TRBV25-1 to TRBJ1-2, with D perhaps TRBD1 (6 bases). CDR3 length equals 15 residues. The germline V gene encodes CDR1 MGHDK and CDR2 SYGVNS. The V end was cut by 4 bases, the J end by 2 bases, with 14 bases between. The DNA for the CDR3 is TGTGCCAGCAGTGGACATAACAGGGTCAACTATGGCTACACCTTC. Protein sequence: CASSGHNRVNYGYTF.

The chain couples TRBV6-1 to TRBJ1-2; the D is unclear. Germline CDR1 reads MNHNS; CDR2 reads SASEGT. The CDR3 consists of 13 residues. Trimming removed 1 base at V and 5 bases at J, with 8 bases between. This chain's CDR3 is CASSEGAHYGYTF. The CDR3 DNA sequence: TGTGCCAGCAGTGAAGGGGCACATTATGGCTACACCTTC.

The CDR3 sequence is CASSFVKKETQYF. The DNA for the CDR3 is TGTGCCAGCAGCTTTGTGAAAAAGGAGACCCAGTACTTC. The chain uses TRBV5-4 and TRBJ2-5; D is ambiguous. Trimming took off 2 bases at V and 5 bases at J, with 10 bases between the two ends. The CDR3 is 13 residues long. Germline CDR1 reads SGHNT; CDR2 reads YYREEE (reference sequence).

V usage is TRBV19 and J usage is TRBJ2-3; 9 bases match TRBD2. The CDR3 runs 15 residues. Per germline, CDR1 LNHDA and CDR2 SQIVND (reference sequence). V shed 3 bases, J shed 4 bases, and the junction held 5 bases outside the gene matches. CDR3 DNA sequence: TGTGCCAGTAGTATTCTAGCGGGGTTCTCAGATACGCAGTATTTT. This gives the protein CASSILAGFSDTQYF.

The V and J genes are TRBV30 and TRBJ2-3; maybe TRBD2 (6 bases). Germline V gene sequence: CDR1 GTSNPN, CDR2 SVGIG (reference sequence). The V end lost 4 bases, the J end lost 6 bases, and 20 bases lay between the germline ends. The CDR3 consists of 15 residues. The DNA for the CDR3 is TGTGCCTGGACCTTAGGGTCGGGGGTAGCGGATACGCAGTATTTT. It translates to CAWTLGSGVADTQYF. The variable domain in full, completed from reference TRBV30 and TRBJ2-3, reads SQTIHQWPATLVQPVGSPLSLECTVEGTSNPNLYWYRQAAGRGLQLLFYSVGIGQISSEVPQNLSASRPQDRQFILSSKKLLLSDSGFYLCAWTLGSGVADTQYFGPGTRLTVL.

This chain connects TRBV14 to TRBJ1-5, with D possibly TRBD1 on 6 matching bases. The germline gives CDR1 SGHDN, CDR2 FVKESK. Trimming pared 2 bases from V and 6 bases from J, leaving 14 bases between. This CDR3 has 15 residues. The DNA for the CDR3 is TGTGCCAGCAGCCAATCTGGGGGCGGGGGTCAGCCCCAGCATTTT. It encodes CASSQSGGGGQPQHF.

The chain joins TRBV7-9 to TRBJ1-2; 8 bases agree with TRBD1. V was clipped by 5 bases and J by 5 bases; unmatched bases: 7. CDR3 length equals 14 residues. CDR1 and CDR2 from the germline V gene are SEHNR and FQNEAQ (reference sequence). The CDR3 nucleotides are TGTGCCAGCAGCCCTCCCGGGACAGGTTATGGCTACACCTTC. This encodes CASSPPGTGYGYTF.

The V gene is TRBV5-1, the J gene TRBJ2-2; TRBD1 is a possible D gene (6 bases). The CDR3 is made up of 15 amino acids. Trimming pared 3 bases from V and 6 bases from J, leaving 15 bases between. Germline values: CDR1 SGHRS, CDR2 YFSETQ. The CDR3 reads CASSSQAGVAGELFF. CDR3 nucleotides: TGCGCCAGCAGCTCACAGGCAGGGGTCGCCGGGGAGCTGTTTTTT.

This clone was counted a single time. The V and J genes are TRBV27 and TRBJ1-2, with D uncertain. The CDR3 contains 13 residues. Trimming removed 4 bases from V and 3 bases from J, with 9 bases in between. Germline CDR1 reads MNHEY; CDR2 reads SMNVEV (reference sequence). CDR3 sequence (DNA): TGTGCCAGCAGTTCCGGGCGCGACTATGGCTACACCTTC. Translating gives CASSSGRDYGYTF.

The chain recombines TRBV29-1 with TRBJ2-1, with D perhaps matching TRBD1 (6 bases). Trimming pared 7 bases from V and 9 bases from J, leaving 16 bases between. CDR1 SQVTM and CDR2 ANQGSEA come from the germline V gene. This CDR3 has 12 residues. The CDR3 loop reads CSGGTGFTEQFF. CDR3 DNA sequence: TGCAGCGGTGGTACAGGGTTCACTGAGCAGTTCTTC.

A few counts support this clone. DNA of the CDR3: TGTGCCACCTGTGACACTGAAGCTTTCTTT. This translates into CATCDTEAFF. This chain connects TRBV6-1 to TRBJ1-1, with D unclear. The CDR3 is made up of 10 amino acids. Germline CDR1 MNHNS, CDR2 SASEGT. Trimming took off 10 bases at V and 3 bases at J, with 6 bases between the two ends.

V is TRBV13 and J is TRBJ2-7; 8 bases line up with TRBD2. The J segment lost 1 base and the V segment lost 5 bases, leaving 10 bases of the junction unmatched. The germline CDR1 and CDR2 sequences are PRHDT and FYEKMQ (reference sequence). This CDR3 has 16 residues. CDR3 sequence (DNA): TGTGCCAGCAGCGGAGGGATAGCGGGGAGATCCTACGAGCAGTACTTC. This encodes CASSGGIAGRSYEQYF. Using reference TRBV13 and TRBJ2-7 for the parts outside the CDR3, the full variable domain is AAGVIQSPRHLIKEKRETATLKCYPIPRHDTVYWYQQGPGQDPQFLISFYEKMQSDKGSIPDRFSAQQFSDYHSELNMSSLELGDSALYFCASSGGIAGRSYEQYFGPGTRLTVT.

Here the CDR3 reads CAWSGRGRSTEAFF. Written as DNA, the CDR3 is TGTGCCTGGAGTGGTCGGGGTAGGAGCACTGAAGCTTTCTTT. This sequence joins TRBV30 and TRBJ1-1; D remains unclear. This CDR3 region has 14 residues. Germline CDR1 reads GTSNPN; CDR2 reads SVGIG (reference sequence). V lost 1 base and J lost 4, with 13 bases in between.